This T cell receptor (beta chain) stems from a study of shared clonotypes between healthy human individuals. Findings of the study overall: The donor pool, a small one, limited the genetic and exposure-history diversity represented.

Profiling relied on immunoSEQ multiplex PCR, and the TCRdb table lists in-frame clones only, not all of them. The sample lists 500,000 or so clones, about 96% occurring once. A note on this clone: What it recognizes is unknown.

This TCR derives from a woman aged 25 to 39 in good health. Sequenced material: naive CD4+ T cells sorted from blood. Subset here: CD45RA+ positively selected.

The CDR3 protein is CASSEQAGDLETQYF. The CDR3 region has the DNA TGCGCCAGCAGTGAACAAGCGGGAGATTTGGAGACCCAGTACTTC. This chain links TRBV10-1 with TRBJ2-5, with TRBD2 matching over 8 bases. The V and J ends lost 3 bases and 5 bases, in that order; junction bases with no gene match: 8. Germline V gene lookup returns CDR1 WNHNN and CDR2 SYGVQD (reference sequence). CDR3 length equals 15 residues.